This passage covers 11 T cell receptor beta chains from one sample sequenced in a study of regulatory T cells in long-lasting Graves disease. The authors built TCR beta libraries using iRepertoire HTBI primers and Arm-PCR of CDR3 regions. TCRdb re-called the multiplex PCR reads with MiXCR, one entry per CDR3 protein. Of more than 300,000 distinct CDR3 sequences in the sample, 15% to 20% were seen once. This sample's time point: newly diagnosed GD, antithyroid drugs for less than 3 months. From RNA extracted from PBMCs, the TCR library was made. These data were also filed under a second study, of T cells in Graves' hyperthyroidism and ophthalmopathy.

This specimen was peripheral blood mononuclear cells (PBMCs), taken at new diagnosis, from a patient treated with antithyroid drugs. The receptors were gathered from a woman between 18 and 29 years old with Graves disease.

This clonotype was counted at least ten times. This rearrangement joins TRBV4-2 to TRBJ2-7, with TRBD2 matching 12 bases. Losses at the gene ends were 4 bases for V and 2 bases for J; bases not matched to a gene: 6. CDR1 is LGHNA, CDR2 YNFKEQ, per germline. The CDR3 runs 16 residues. CDR3 region: CASSPLTSGGAYEQYF. The CDR3 coding sequence is TGTGCCAGCAGCCCACTGACTAGCGGGGGTGCCTACGAGCAGTACTTC.

This clonotype was seen repeatedly, ten times or more. The chain uses TRBV30 and TRBJ1-1, with unresolved D. Germline lookup yields CDR1 GTSNPN and CDR2 SVGIG (reference sequence). The V end lost 4 bases, the J end lost 5 bases, and 14 bases lay between the germline ends. The CDR3 runs to 13 residues. CDR3 sequence (DNA): TGTGCCTGGACGAGGCCATTAGGAACTGAAGCTTTCTTT. Translating it yields CAWTRPLGTEAFF.

Of note for this clonotype: At one of its ends the junction is not consistent with the germline gene, which may arise from a read error. This chain uses TRBV2 with TRBJ1-2; no clear D gene. This CDR3 region has 14 residues. Per the germline V gene, CDR1 is SNHLY and CDR2 is FYNNEI. The CDR3 nucleotides are TGTGCCAGCAGTGAAGAGGGCCTCAACTCTGGCTACACCTTC. It is translated as CASSEEGLNSGYTF.

The chain is built from TRBV20-1 and TRBJ1-1; possible D gene TRBD1, 6 bases. Germline V CDR1 and CDR2: DFQATT, SNEGSKA (reference sequence). The CDR3 has 12 amino acids. Trimming shortened V by 3 bases and J by 7 bases, and 12 bases separated the two germline ends. The CDR3 protein is CSARGADSEAFF. As DNA, the CDR3 is TGCAGTGCTAGGGGGGCCGACAGTGAAGCTTTCTTT.

This clonotype occurred many times. Compared with germline, one end of the junction differs, possibly owing to a read error. This sequence joins TRBV11-2 and TRBJ2-6; 8 bases fit TRBD1. The CDR3 sequence is 20 residues long. CDR1 SGHAT and CDR2 FQNNGV come from the germline V gene. Written as DNA, the CDR3 is TGTGCCAGCAGCGCCCGCTCCGGGGACAGGACTGCAACTGGGACCAACGTCCTGACTTTC. It encodes CASSARSGDRTATGTNVLTF.

This clonotype came up a few times. V and J are TRBV5-6 and TRBJ2-1, with D uncertain. Between the trimmed V and J ends, which lost 0 bases and 2 bases, there was a span of 9 bases. The CDR3 is made up of 15 amino acids. The germline V gene encodes CDR1 SGHDT and CDR2 YYEEEE. The CDR3 sequence: CASSLGYNTYNEQFF. In DNA form, the CDR3 reads TGTGCCAGCAGCTTGGGGTATAATACCTACAATGAGCAGTTCTTC.

CDR3 nucleotides: TGTGCCAGCAGCCCAGGGGCAGGACGTGAAGCTTTCTTT. Amino acid sequence: CASSPGAGREAFF. The genes are TRBV9 and TRBJ1-1; possible D gene TRBD1, 6 bases. V gave up 4 bases and J gave up 7 bases, with 14 bases separating them. This CDR3 is built from 13 residues. The germline CDR1 and CDR2 sequences are SGDLS and YYNGEE.

V is TRBV10-3 and J is TRBJ2-1; D uncertain. Trimming cost V 11 bases and J 9 bases, with 14 bases left between them. The length of the CDR3 is 11 residues. Looked up from germline, CDR1 is ENHRY and CDR2 is SYGVKD. In DNA form, the CDR3 reads TGTGCCGCCGCAGCGAACTCTGAGCAGTTCTTC. This translates into CAAAANSEQFF.

This clonotype was detected many times. V and J are TRBV2 and TRBJ2-7, with TRBD2 as a possible D gene (6 bases). Looked up from germline, CDR1 is SNHLY and CDR2 is FYNNEI. V was trimmed by 6 bases and J by 6 bases, leaving 21 bases between them. CDR3 length: 15 amino acids. The DNA for the CDR3 is TGTGCCAGCAGACGACTTGCGGGGCACGGGGGCGAGCAGTACTTC. Amino acids: CASRRLAGHGGEQYF.

This clonotype was seen repeatedly, ten times or more. The rearrangement joins TRBV7-3 to TRBJ2-2, with 7 bases fitting TRBD1. The CDR3 extends over 16 amino acids. Germline V gene lookup returns CDR1 SGHTA and CDR2 FQGTGA. With 4 bases clipped from V and 4 bases from J, the junction kept 9 bases outside the gene matches. CDR3 in amino acids: CASSSPTGSFTGELFF. CDR3 nucleotide sequence: TGTGCCAGCAGCTCCCCGACAGGGTCCTTCACCGGGGAGCTGTTTTTT.

This clonotype appeared many times. J is TRBJ2-1 and V is TRBV30; tentative D call: TRBD1 (6 bases). V lost 5 bases and J lost 8, with 13 bases in between. The germline CDR1 and CDR2 sequences are GTSNPN and SVGIG (reference sequence). The CDR3 extends over 12 amino acids. In nucleotides, the CDR3 is TGTGCCTGGGGTTGGGGGCGCTATGAGCAGTTCTTC. Translating it yields CAWGWGRYEQFF. The full variable domain, with the rest looked up from reference TRBV30 and TRBJ2-1, is SQTIHQWPATLVQPVGSPLSLECTVEGTSNPNLYWYRQAAGRGLQLLFYSVGIGQISSEVPQNLSASRPQDRQFILSSKKLLLSDSGFYLCAWGWGRYEQFFGPGTRLTVL.